Listed below are T cell receptor beta chains from one sample, sequenced in a study of chemoradiotherapy in HPV16-positive cancers. The table came from immunoSEQ multiplex PCR; TCRdb's copy has only in-frame clones and leaves some out. The sample has some 24,000 clones, roughly 94% seen once. This sample was obtained from a patient who underwent chemoradiotherapy. The receptors were sampled from a human donor with HPV-associated anogenital cancer. CDR3s include the opening cysteine and the closing phenylalanine or tryptophan. Fields, in order: J gene, D gene, V gene, CDR3 protein, CDR3 DNA. The D gene is left open where the match is weak.

TRBJ1-5	NA	TRBV7-8	CASSLNNQPQHF	TGTGCCAGCAGCTTAAACAACCAGCCCCAGCATTTT
TRBJ1-2	NA	TRBV14	CASGSFTNYGYTF	TGTGCCAGCGGCTCGTTTACTAACTATGGCTACACCTTC
TRBJ2-3	NA	TRBV21-1	CASSGQGASSTDTQYF	TGTGCCAGCAGCGGACAGGGTGCGTCTAGCACAGATACGCAGTATTTT
TRBJ2-1	TRBD2	TRBV6-6	CASSTGTSGGSPFF	TGTGCCAGCAGTACCGGGACTAGCGGGGGGAGCCCGTTCTTC
TRBJ1-2	TRBD1	TRBV27	CASSVRDRGLGGYTF	TGTGCCAGCAGTGTCCGGGACAGGGGCTTGGGTGGCTACACCTTC
TRBJ1-4	NA	TRBV29-1	CSVAGHATNEKLFF	TGCAGCGTTGCCGGACATGCAACTAATGAAAAACTGTTTTTT
TRBJ2-1	TRBD1	TRBV7-3	CASSLKVLGTGDHEQFF	TGTGCCAGCAGCTTAAAGGTTTTAGGGACAGGGGACCATGAGCAGTTCTTC
TRBJ2-1	TRBD2	TRBV7-2	CASSFSGGAPWEQFF	TGTGCCAGCAGCTTTAGCGGGGGGGCCCCATGGGAGCAGTTCTTC
TRBJ1-2	NA	TRBV19	CASSIGGVYGYTF	TGTGCCAGTAGTATAGGGGGCGTCTATGGCTACACCTTC
TRBJ1-2	TRBD1	TRBV6-5	CASSYRDRGYGYTF	TGTGCCAGCAGTTACCGGGACAGGGGGTATGGCTACACCTTC
TRBJ2-3	TRBD1	TRBV6-1	CASTGQGGTDTQYF	TGTGCCAGCACGGGACAGGGTGGCACAGATACGCAGTATTTT
TRBJ1-5	NA	TRBV2	CASSQNLGNQPQHF	TGTGCCAGCTCACAGAACTTGGGCAATCAGCCCCAGCATTTT